The rows below give T cell receptor beta chains drawn from one sample of a study of shared clonotypes between healthy human individuals. Profiled with immunoSEQ multiplex PCR; TCRdb holds only in-frame clones, not every one. The data contain some 2.1 million clones, 85% to 95% of them singletons. The sample consisted of naive CD4+ T cells sorted from blood. The receptors here all came from a man aged 18 to 29 in good health. CDR3s include the opening cysteine and the closing phenylalanine or tryptophan. The order of the fields is J gene, V gene, clone size, D gene, CDR3 protein, CDR3 DNA. A D gene is named only where the DNA matches it firmly. Size is stated for part of the rows, as once, few or many counts, or as a class when the clone is expanded.

j_call: TRBJ2-1; v_call: TRBV30; clone_size: NA; d_call: NA; cdr3_aa: CAWSVLLSYNEQFF; cdr3_nt: TGTGCCTGGAGTGTCCTCCTCTCCTACAATGAGCAGTTCTTC
j_call: TRBJ1-5; v_call: TRBV7-9; clone_size: NA; d_call: TRBD1; cdr3_aa: CASSLGGQSNQPQHF; cdr3_nt: TGTGCCAGCAGCTTAGGGGGACAGTCCAATCAGCCCCAGCATTTT
j_call: TRBJ1-1; v_call: TRBV7-2; clone_size: NA; d_call: TRBD1; cdr3_aa: CASSILTGINTEAFF; cdr3_nt: TGTGCCAGCAGCATCCTGACAGGGATTAACACTGAAGCTTTCTTT
j_call: TRBJ1-3; v_call: TRBV7-2; clone_size: NA; d_call: NA; cdr3_aa: CASSPQAGNTIYF; cdr3_nt: TGTGCCAGCAGCCCTCAGGCCGGAAACACCATATATTTT
j_call: TRBJ1-4; v_call: TRBV28; clone_size: NA; d_call: NA; cdr3_aa: CASADERKLFF; cdr3_nt: TGTGCCAGCGCTGACGAGAGAAAACTGTTTTTT
j_call: TRBJ2-7; v_call: TRBV28; clone_size: NA; d_call: TRBD1; cdr3_aa: CASSLLPGTGTTYEQYF; cdr3_nt: TGTGCCAGCAGTTTGCTCCCTGGGACAGGGACGACCTACGAGCAGTACTTC
j_call: TRBJ2-7; v_call: TRBV7-2; clone_size: NA; d_call: NA; cdr3_aa: CASSRDNSYEQYF; cdr3_nt: TGTGCCAGCAGCAGGGACAACTCCTACGAGCAGTACTTC
j_call: TRBJ1-1; v_call: TRBV5-6; clone_size: NA; d_call: TRBD1; cdr3_aa: CASSRGQLNTEAFF; cdr3_nt: TGTGCCAGCAGCCGGGGACAGTTGAACACTGAAGCTTTCTTT
j_call: TRBJ1-4; v_call: TRBV30; clone_size: NA; d_call: NA; cdr3_aa: CAWSGQTNEKLFF; cdr3_nt: TGTGCCTGGAGTGGTCAGACTAATGAAAAACTGTTTTTT
j_call: TRBJ1-2; v_call: TRBV19; clone_size: NA; d_call: NA; cdr3_aa: CASSIQPRDYGYTF; cdr3_nt: TGTGCCAGTAGTATTCAGCCGAGGGACTATGGCTACACCTTC
j_call: TRBJ1-2; v_call: TRBV6-5; clone_size: NA; d_call: NA; cdr3_aa: CASSYWGENGYTF; cdr3_nt: TGTGCCAGCAGTTACTGGGGGGAAAATGGCTACACCTTC
j_call: TRBJ2-7; v_call: TRBV30; clone_size: NA; d_call: NA; cdr3_aa: CAWSVQPGMEYF; cdr3_nt: TGTGCCTGGAGTGTCCAGCCCGGGATGGAGTACTTC
j_call: TRBJ1-6; v_call: TRBV2; clone_size: few; d_call: TRBD1; cdr3_aa: CASSNRGGNSPLHF; cdr3_nt: TGTGCCAGCTCTAACAGGGGGGGAAATTCACCCCTCCACTTT
j_call: TRBJ1-2; v_call: TRBV10-2; clone_size: NA; d_call: NA; cdr3_aa: CASSESDFYGSYGYTF; cdr3_nt: TGCGCCAGCAGTGAGTCGGACTTTTACGGGAGCTATGGCTACACCTTC
j_call: TRBJ2-7; v_call: TRBV25-1; clone_size: NA; d_call: TRBD2; cdr3_aa: CASSPTSGVSYEQYF; cdr3_nt: TGTGCCAGCAGCCCCACTAGCGGGGTTTCCTACGAGCAGTACTTC
j_call: TRBJ1-4; v_call: TRBV7-9; clone_size: NA; d_call: NA; cdr3_aa: CASSQGGGNEKLFF; cdr3_nt: TGTGCCAGCAGCCAAGGCGGGGGGAATGAAAAACTGTTTTTT
j_call: TRBJ1-2; v_call: TRBV5-6; clone_size: NA; d_call: TRBD1; cdr3_aa: CASSLARQGNNYGYTF; cdr3_nt: TGTGCCAGCAGCTTGGCCCGACAGGGGAATAACTATGGCTACACCTTC
j_call: TRBJ2-2; v_call: TRBV5-8; clone_size: once; d_call: NA; cdr3_aa: CASSLVQNTGELFF; cdr3_nt: TGTGCCAGCAGCCTGGTACAAAACACCGGGGAGCTGTTTTTT
j_call: TRBJ1-1; v_call: TRBV2; clone_size: NA; d_call: NA; cdr3_aa: CASRASGREAFF; cdr3_nt: TGTGCCAGCAGAGCTTCCGGGCGCGAGGCTTTCTTT
j_call: TRBJ2-1; v_call: TRBV11-2; clone_size: NA; d_call: NA; cdr3_aa: CASSSHGTKFSYNEQFF; cdr3_nt: TGTGCCAGCAGCTCCCACGGGACCAAATTCTCCTACAATGAGCAGTTCTTC
j_call: TRBJ1-2; v_call: TRBV4-3; clone_size: NA; d_call: NA; cdr3_aa: CASSQEVVRLANYGYTF; cdr3_nt: TGCGCCAGCAGCCAAGAGGTTGTCAGGTTAGCTAACTATGGCTACACCTTC
j_call: TRBJ2-5; v_call: TRBV10-3; clone_size: NA; d_call: NA; cdr3_aa: CAISESNSQETQYF; cdr3_nt: TGTGCCATCAGTGAGTCGAACAGCCAAGAGACCCAGTACTTC
j_call: TRBJ1-1; v_call: TRBV30; clone_size: NA; d_call: NA; cdr3_aa: CAWTHGNTEAFF; cdr3_nt: TGTGCCTGGACGCACGGGAATACTGAAGCTTTCTTT
j_call: TRBJ2-5; v_call: TRBV6-1; clone_size: NA; d_call: NA; cdr3_aa: CASSGQFQETQYF; cdr3_nt: TGTGCCAGCAGTGGACAATTTCAAGAGACCCAGTACTTC
j_call: TRBJ2-5; v_call: TRBV6-1; clone_size: NA; d_call: TRBD1; cdr3_aa: CASSTGGAGETQYF; cdr3_nt: TGTGCCAGCTCGACAGGGGGCGCGGGAGAGACCCAGTACTTC
j_call: TRBJ1-5; v_call: TRBV18; clone_size: NA; d_call: TRBD1; cdr3_aa: CASSPNTGGNQPQHF; cdr3_nt: TGTGCCAGCTCACCTAATACAGGGGGCAATCAGCCCCAGCATTTT
j_call: TRBJ1-5; v_call: TRBV6-5; clone_size: once; d_call: NA; cdr3_aa: CASSYRGENSNQPQHF; cdr3_nt: TGTGCCAGCAGCTACCGGGGGGAAAATAGCAATCAGCCCCAGCATTTT
j_call: TRBJ2-1; v_call: TRBV7-9; clone_size: NA; d_call: NA; cdr3_aa: CASSLSQGSGGQFF; cdr3_nt: TGTGCCAGCAGCTTATCACAGGGGAGCGGGGGGCAGTTCTTC
j_call: TRBJ1-5; v_call: TRBV7-9; clone_size: NA; d_call: NA; cdr3_aa: CASSGGAGINQPQHF; cdr3_nt: TGTGCCAGCAGCGGGGGAGCGGGAATCAATCAGCCCCAGCATTTT
j_call: TRBJ1-1; v_call: TRBV19; clone_size: NA; d_call: TRBD1; cdr3_aa: CASNVQGGNTEAFF; cdr3_nt: TGTGCCAGTAACGTACAGGGGGGAAACACTGAAGCTTTCTTT
j_call: TRBJ2-7; v_call: TRBV7-2; clone_size: NA; d_call: TRBD2; cdr3_aa: CASSTVAGGPYEQYF; cdr3_nt: TGTGCCAGCAGCACGGTAGCGGGAGGGCCGTACGAGCAGTACTTC
j_call: TRBJ2-7; v_call: TRBV2; clone_size: NA; d_call: NA; cdr3_aa: CASSEGQGGVYEQYF; cdr3_nt: TGTGCCAGCAGTGAGGGACAAGGAGGGGTCTACGAGCAGTACTTC
j_call: TRBJ1-2; v_call: TRBV5-6; clone_size: NA; d_call: NA; cdr3_aa: CASSMAGTDGGYTF; cdr3_nt: TGTGCCAGCAGCATGGCCGGGACCGACGGGGGCTACACCTTC
j_call: TRBJ1-6; v_call: TRBV10-3; clone_size: NA; d_call: NA; cdr3_aa: CAISADSGNSPLHF; cdr3_nt: TGTGCCATCAGCGCCGACAGCGGTAATTCACCCCTCCACTTT
j_call: TRBJ1-2; v_call: TRBV6-1; clone_size: NA; d_call: NA; cdr3_aa: CASSEGIGAYGYTF; cdr3_nt: TGTGCCAGCAGTGAAGGAATTGGGGCTTATGGCTACACCTTC
j_call: TRBJ2-5; v_call: TRBV18; clone_size: NA; d_call: NA; cdr3_aa: CASSPRVEETQYF; cdr3_nt: TGTGCCAGCTCACCACGAGTAGAGGAGACCCAGTACTTC
j_call: TRBJ2-3; v_call: TRBV18; clone_size: NA; d_call: TRBD2; cdr3_aa: CASSPLASGGSTDTQYF; cdr3_nt: TGTGCCAGCTCACCACTTGCTAGCGGGGGAAGCACAGATACGCAGTATTTT
j_call: TRBJ1-1; v_call: TRBV7-9; clone_size: NA; d_call: TRBD1; cdr3_aa: CASSPTGTGETEAFF; cdr3_nt: TGTGCCAGCAGCCCGACCGGGACAGGGGAGACTGAAGCTTTCTTT
j_call: TRBJ1-1; v_call: TRBV5-6; clone_size: NA; d_call: TRBD1; cdr3_aa: CASSLQGFSTEAFF; cdr3_nt: TGTGCCAGCAGCTTACAGGGGTTTAGCACTGAAGCTTTCTTT
j_call: TRBJ1-6; v_call: TRBV2; clone_size: few; d_call: NA; cdr3_aa: CASNYAGNSPLHF; cdr3_nt: TGTGCCAGCAACTACGCAGGGAATTCACCCCTCCACTTT
j_call: TRBJ1-1; v_call: TRBV7-2; clone_size: once; d_call: TRBD1; cdr3_aa: CASTSTQGRNTEAFF; cdr3_nt: TGTGCCAGCACCTCAACACAGGGGAGGAACACTGAAGCTTTCTTT